The 20 T cell receptor beta chains below come from one sample, sequenced in a study of tissue T cells after allogeneic stem cell transplantation. The protocol was immunoSEQ multiplex PCR, while the TCRdb copy is restricted to in-frame clones and leaves out a portion. The sample has around 6,200 clones; approximately 50% are singletons. Noted time point: mouse harvest day 7 after allogeneic transplant. Each mouse received 10^7 T-cell-depleted marrow cells plus 10^6 splenic CD5+ T cells by tail vein. The source material was gut tissue. The source of these receptors is a female BALB/c mouse given C57BL/6 T cells with graft-versus-host disease after an allogeneic hematopoietic cell transplant.

A word on this clone: Genes and germline are mouse. The read finishes 1 residue shy of the CDR3 end, and the germline J gene is used to complete it. The chain recombines TRBV24 with TRBJ2-7; a weak D match, TRBD2 (6 bases). The V gene's germline CDR1 is KGHTA and CDR2 FRNEEI. This CDR3 is 13 amino acids long. Between the trimmed V and J ends, which lost 5 bases and 0 bases, there was a span of 8 bases. This CDR3 is CASSTGSSYEQYF. Incomplete CDR3 DNA: TGTGCCAGCAGTACTGGGAGCTCCTATGAACAGTAC.

In regard to this clone: Gene names are the mouse ones. The read ends 1 residue early relative to the CDR3; the germline J gene fills the gap. The chain carries TRBV19 and TRBJ2-2; D gene unclear. The CDR3 spans 12 residues. Germline V gives CDR1 FNHDT, CDR2 SITEND (reference sequence). The V end was cut by 6 bases, the J end by 1 base, with 4 bases between. CDR3: CASTINTGQLYF. CDR3 DNA (partial): TGTGCCAGCACCATAAACACCGGGCAGCTCTAC.

This clone occurred once. Mouse gene names and germline throughout. The read is 1 residue too short to cover the CDR3 end, so that end is filled in from the germline J gene. This chain links TRBV24 with TRBJ2-3; tentatively, D is TRBD1 (5 bases). The CDR3 consists of 15 residues. V gave up 3 bases and J gave up 0 bases, with 10 bases separating them. The V gene's germline CDR1 is KGHTA and CDR2 FRNEEI. The part of the CDR3 DNA that was read is TGTGCCAGCAGTCTTAGGACATCTAGTGCAGAAACGCTGTAT. Translating it yields CASSLRTSSAETLY. The CDR3 in its entirety is CASSLRTSSAETLYF.

This clone was seen a few times. The listed genes are named as in mouse. The CDR3 end lies 1 residue beyond the end of the read and is filled in from the germline J gene. The chain uses TRBV19 and TRBJ2-1, with TRBD2 identical over 11 bases. The CDR3 runs to 14 residues. CDR1 FNHDT and CDR2 SITEND come from the germline V gene (reference sequence). V lost 4 bases, J lost 5 bases, and 2 bases stayed unmatched. The CDR3: CASSRDWGNAEQFF. Incomplete CDR3 DNA: TGTGCCAGCAGTCGGGACTGGGGGAATGCTGAGCAGTTC. The complete variable domain, with remaining parts taken from reference TRBV19 and TRBJ2-1, reads GGIITQTPKFLIGQEGQKLTLKCQQNFNHDTMYWYRQDSGKGLRLIYYSITENDLQKGDLSEGYDASREKKSSFSLTVTSAQKNEMAVFLCASSRDWGNAEQFFGPGTRLTVL.

Relative to its sample, this clone is medium-sized. The genes are named according to mouse. The missing CDR3 end, 1 residue past where the read stops, is filled in from the germline J gene. The V call is TRBV31, the J call TRBJ2-7, with TRBD2 matching 13 bases. This CDR3 has 13 amino acids. The junction had 0 bases not matched to a gene; V was cut back by 1 base and J by 6 bases. Germline V gene sequence: CDR1 GKSSPN, CDR2 SITVG. Here the CDR3 reads CAWSRDWGGEQYF. The sequenced CDR3 bases are TGTGCCTGGAGTCGGGACTGGGGGGGTGAACAGTAC.

Points on this clone: Any gene name here is a mouse gene name. The read is 1 residue too short to cover the CDR3 end, so that end is filled in from the germline J gene. The chain links TRBV26 to TRBJ2-4; 7 bases map to TRBD1. CDR3 size: 13 residues. The V gene's germline CDR1 is KGHPV and CDR2 FQNQEV (reference sequence). The V and J ends lost 4 bases and 4 bases, in that order; junction bases with no gene match: 2. The sequenced CDR3 bases are TGTGCCAGCAGTCCGGGACAGAAAAACACCTTGTAC. This sequence encodes CASSPGQKNTLY. The CDR3, in full, reads CASSPGQKNTLYF.

This clone has a single count. Gene names and germline match the mouse. The CDR3 end lies 1 residue beyond the end of the read and is filled in from the germline J gene. J is TRBJ2-2 and V is TRBV26, with D possibly matching TRBD1 (5 bases). Trimming took 2 bases from V and 4 from J, leaving 11 bases between them. This CDR3 has 15 residues. Germline-derived CDR1 and CDR2 are KGHPV and FQNQEV (reference sequence). CDR3 sequence reads: CASSLTQGGTGQLYF. The covered CDR3 bases are TGTGCCAGCAGTCTGACGCAGGGAGGCACCGGGCAGCTCTAC.

With regard to this clone: The gene symbols are mouse symbols. The read terminates 1 residue before the CDR3 end, so the remaining end is supplied by the germline J gene. This chain links TRBV26 with TRBJ2-7; the D is unclear. The V and J ends lost 7 bases and 0 bases respectively, with 13 bases between them. The CDR3 has 14 amino acids. Germline loops: CDR1 KGHPV, CDR2 FQNQEV (reference sequence). The CDR3 sequence is CASTVQRSSYEQYF. The covered CDR3 bases are TGTGCCAGCACCGTACAGAGGAGCTCCTATGAACAGTAC.

In its sample, this clone was seen a few times. Gene names and germline match the mouse. The read comes to an end 1 residue before the CDR3 does, leaving the germline J gene to fill in the end. J is TRBJ1-5 and V is TRBV2; possible D gene TRBD1, 6 bases. Germline V lookup: CDR1 LGHNA, CDR2 YSYQKL. This CDR3 comprises 15 residues. With 0 bases removed from V and 2 bases from J, the gap between germline ends came to 8 bases. The CDR3 is CASSQDQGYNQAPLF. The sequenced CDR3 bases are TGTGCCAGCAGCCAAGATCAGGGGTACAACCAGGCTCCGCTT.

Worth noting for this clone: Mouse gene names apply. The CDR3 extends 1 residue past the end of the read, so its final part is completed from the germline J gene. This chain connects TRBV23 to TRBJ2-3; whether TRBD2, the table's D call, matches the DNA was not checked. The germline V gene has CDR1 KGHTA and CDR2 FQNQQP. This CDR3 spans 14 amino acids. The CDR3 DNA, read in part, is TGCTCCAGCAGTCAGCCGGGACTGGGGGAAACGCTGTAT. The encoded protein is CSSSQPGLGETLY. The whole CDR3 is CSSSQPGLGETLYF.

About this clone: Gene names denote mouse genes. The read gets to within 1 residue of the CDR3 end, and the germline J gene fills in the rest. The J gene is TRBJ2-2, the V gene TRBV16; D call uncertain. The V end lost 2 bases, the J end lost 1 base, and 5 bases lay between the germline ends. Germline CDR1 reads SGHSA; CDR2 reads FRNQAP. This CDR3 is built from 14 residues. CDR3 loop: CASSLHKNTGQLYF. CDR3 DNA (partial): TGTGCAAGCAGCTTACACAAAAACACCGGGCAGCTCTAC.

As to this clone: These gene names are mouse names. The sequenced part of the CDR3 DNA is TGTGCTAGCAGTTCTGGGACAGCAAACACAGAAGTCTTC. Residues: CASSSGTANTEVF. The full CDR3 is CASSSGTANTEVFF. This rearrangement joins TRBV29 to TRBJ1-1; 7 bases are shared with TRBD1. The observed sequence ends 1 residue before the CDR3 terminus, with the missing tail filled in from the germline J gene. This CDR3 contains 14 residues. V dropped 4 bases and J dropped 0; count of bases not matched to a gene: 2. Looked up from germline, CDR1 is MSHET and CDR2 is SYDVDS.

Concerning this clone itself: The gene names here belong to mouse. Sequencing ends 1 residue short of the CDR3 end; the germline J gene provides the rest. The V gene is TRBV12-2, the J gene TRBJ2-1, with 11 bases identical to TRBD2. The germline CDR1 and CDR2 sequences are SGHLS and HYDKME. The length of the CDR3 is 15 residues. Losses at the gene ends were 0 bases for V and 7 bases for J; bases not matched to a gene: 4. CDR3 DNA, as far as it was read: TGTGCCAGCTCTCTCGGACTGGGGGGTGGGGCTGAGCAGTTC. It encodes CASSLGLGGGAEQF. In full, the CDR3 reads CASSLGLGGGAEQFF.

This clone was observed a few times. Gene names follow the mouse nomenclature. Sequencing ends 1 residue short of the CDR3 end; the germline J gene provides the rest. V and J are TRBV20 and TRBJ2-5; no definite D call. Germline lookup yields CDR1 GFQATS and CDR2 STVNSAI. CDR3 length equals 11 residues. The ends were cut back, 0 bases at V and 6 bases at J, with 4 bases in the middle. CDR3 bases read: TGTGGTGCTAGGGATCAGGACACCCAGTAC. Translating it yields CGARDQDTQY. The entire CDR3 protein reads CGARDQDTQYF.

The table lists this clone with a count of one. Each gene name is a mouse one. The CDR3 extends 1 residue past the end of the read, so its final part is completed from the germline J gene. This rearrangement joins TRBV3 to TRBJ2-2, with D tentatively TRBD1 (6 bases). The CDR3 covers 14 residues. V lost 5 bases and J 0 bases, leaving 7 bases between the germline ends. Germline CDR1 and CDR2: SNHLY and FYNGKV (reference sequence). The sequenced part of the CDR3 DNA is TGTGCCAGCAGCCGGACAGCAAACACCGGGCAGCTCTAC. Its protein product is CASSRTANTGQLY. The whole CDR3 protein is CASSRTANTGQLYF.

To note about this clone: These gene names are mouse names. The read falls 1 residue short of the CDR3 end, and the missing part is taken from the germline J gene. The same CDR3 arises from other DNA sequences in this sample as well. The gene calls are TRBV12-2 and TRBJ1-2; perhaps TRBD1 as D (6 bases). Between the trimmed V and J ends, which lost 1 base and 3 bases, there was a span of 11 bases. From germline, CDR1 is SGHLS and CDR2 HYDKME. This CDR3 contains 14 residues. CDR3 sequence reads: CASSLGRGDSDYTF. The DNA read from the CDR3 is TGTGCCAGCTCTCTGGGCAGGGGAGACTCCGACTACACC. The variable domain in full, with the rest retrieved from reference TRBV12-2 and TRBJ1-2, is NSGVVQSPRYIIKGKGERSILKCIPISGHLSVAWYQQTQGQELKFFIQHYDKMERDKGNLPSRFSVQQFDDYHSEMNMSALELEDSAVYFCASSLGRGDSDYTFGSGTRLLVI.

About this clone itself: Mouse germline and gene names are used. The CDR3 extends 1 residue past the end of the read, so its final part is completed from the germline J gene. The chain couples TRBV12-2 to TRBJ2-4, with 7 bases aligning to TRBD2. With V trimmed by 1 base and J by 0 bases, 0 bases remained unmatched. Germline assignment: CDR1 SGHLS and CDR2 HYDKME. The CDR3 length is 14 residues. CDR3 DNA (partial): TGTGCCAGCTCTCTGGGGGGGAGTCAAAACACCTTGTAC. Amino acids: CASSLGGSQNTLY. The CDR3 reads in full as CASSLGGSQNTLYF.

On this clone itself: These gene names are mouse names. The observed sequence ends 1 residue before the CDR3 terminus, with the missing tail filled in from the germline J gene. The chain is built from TRBV12-1 and TRBJ1-6; D gene ambiguous. TRBJ1-6 carries the ORF label, with uncertain function. The CDR3 runs 11 residues. The V and J ends lost 2 bases and 6 bases respectively, with 1 base between them. The germline V gene has CDR1 SGHSN and CDR2 HYEKVE. CDR3 residues: CASSPNSPLYF. The DNA read from the CDR3 is TGTGCCAGCTCTCCTAATTCGCCCCTCTAC.

Of note for this clone: Gene names and germline refer to mouse. CDR3 amino acids: CASSPQGPGTLYF. The CDR3 bases that were read are TGTGCCAGCAGTCCACAGGGGCCGGGCACCTTGTAC. V usage is TRBV26 and J usage is TRBJ2-4; 7 positions match TRBD1. With the read ending 1 residue before the CDR3 end, the germline J gene is used to fill in that end. The CDR3 spans 13 residues. Per germline, CDR1 KGHPV and CDR2 FQNQEV (reference sequence). The junction had 6 bases not matched to a gene; V was cut back by 4 bases and J by 8 bases. Drawing the rest from reference TRBV26 and TRBJ2-4, the complete variable domain is NSKVIQTPRYLVKGQGQKAKMRCIPEKGHPVVFWYQQNKNNEFKFLINFQNQEVLQQIDMTEKRFSAECPSNSPCSLEIQSSEAGDSALYLCASSPQGPGTLYFGAGTRLSVL.

About this clone itself: Germline and genes: mouse. The read terminates 1 residue ahead of where the CDR3 ends, so the germline J gene completes it. This chain connects TRBV12-2 to TRBJ2-2; TRBD2 matches 11 bases. V shed 6 bases, J shed 0 bases, and the junction held 2 bases outside the gene matches. The germline V gene encodes CDR1 SGHLS and CDR2 HYDKME. The CDR3 contains 15 residues. Partial CDR3 DNA: TGTGCCAGCCTACTGGGGGGGCCAAACACCGGGCAGCTCTAC. Translated, it gives CASLLGGPNTGQLY. The whole CDR3 protein reads CASLLGGPNTGQLYF.